Reported below is one T cell receptor (beta chain). This entry belongs to a study of blood T cell repertoires in COVID-19. Trimming pared 3 bases from V and 1 base from J, leaving 11 bases between. The germline V gene encodes CDR1 KGHSH and CDR2 LQKENI. CDR3 length: 15 amino acids. Profiling relied on immunoSEQ multiplex PCR, and the TCRdb table lists in-frame clones only, not all of them. The table has roughly 99,000 clones, approximately 88% seen once; the top ten hold 4.5% to 6%. The sequence was collected from a man between 35 and 55 years old with active or convalescent COVID-19. Sequenced material: peripheral blood. The chain uses TRBV18 and TRBJ2-3; TRBD2 might be the D (6 bases). CDR3 bases: TGTGCCAGCTCACCCCGGGTAGCGGGCACAGATACGCAGTATTTT. Protein: CASSPRVAGTDTQYF. Combining the CDR3 with reference TRBV18 and TRBJ2-3 gives the whole variable domain NAGVMQNPRHLVRRRGQEARLRCSPMKGHSHVYWYRQLPEEGLKFMVYLQKENIIDESGMPKERFSAEFPKEGPSILRIQQVVRGDSAAYFCASSPRVAGTDTQYFGPGTRLTVL.